The following is a T cell receptor beta chain sequence with its context. Its antigen is not identified. All the donors were Caucasian adults who lived in Nashville, Tennessee. Researchers ran the assay at a deep level. Clones were sequenced by immunoSEQ multiplex PCR, and TCRdb holds only the in-frame ones, with some missing. The sample contains under 1,900,000 clones, 98% of which appear only once. The CDR3 sequence is 15 residues long. CDR1 and CDR2 (germline): SQVTM, ANQGSEA. V shed 7 bases, J shed 5 bases, and the junction held 13 bases outside the gene matches. This entry belongs to a study of shared clonotypes between healthy human individuals. Study-wide findings and caveats: Blood was the sole source, and tissue repertoires probably differ. Among several donors, roughly 5% of naive CD4 clonotypes were found in common.

Input material: naive CD4+ T cells sorted from blood. The subset here: CD45RA+ positively selected. The chain links TRBV29-1 to TRBJ1-1, with TRBD1 matching 10 bases. The receptor was derived from a man younger than 40 in good health. This CDR3 is CSGDYSGTGVTEAFF. The CDR3 coding sequence is TGCAGCGGGGACTACTCCGGGACAGGGGTGACTGAAGCTTTCTTT.